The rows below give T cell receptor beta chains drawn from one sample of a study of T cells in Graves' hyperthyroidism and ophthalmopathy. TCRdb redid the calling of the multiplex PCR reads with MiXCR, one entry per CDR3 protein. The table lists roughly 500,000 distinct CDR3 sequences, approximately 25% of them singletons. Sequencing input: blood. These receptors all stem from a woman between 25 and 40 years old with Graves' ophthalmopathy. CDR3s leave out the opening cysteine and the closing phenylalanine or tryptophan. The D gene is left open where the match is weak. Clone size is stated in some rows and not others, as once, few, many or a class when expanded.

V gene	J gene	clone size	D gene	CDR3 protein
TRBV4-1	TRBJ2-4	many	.	ASSQDGFGPSNIQY
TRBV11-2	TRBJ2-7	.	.	ASSSQVTYEQY
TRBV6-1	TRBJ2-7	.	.	ASTSRYEQY
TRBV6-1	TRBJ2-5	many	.	ASSKDRVETQY
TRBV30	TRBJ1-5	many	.	AWSVQGGQPQH
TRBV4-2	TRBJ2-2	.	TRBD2	ASSPPRLAGGVIFPGELF
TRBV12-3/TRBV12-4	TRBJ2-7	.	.	ASSLMEGGEQY
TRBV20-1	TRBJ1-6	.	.	SARVRFSSYNSPLH
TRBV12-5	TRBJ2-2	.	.	ASGSTDGAGELF
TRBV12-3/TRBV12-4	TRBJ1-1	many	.	ASGVLTEAF
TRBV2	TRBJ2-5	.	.	ASARATTQETQY
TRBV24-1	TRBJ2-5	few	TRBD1	ATSEGQGLLETQY
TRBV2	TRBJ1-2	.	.	ASSVNPPNYGYT
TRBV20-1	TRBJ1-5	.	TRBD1	SARDLRGLGGQPQH
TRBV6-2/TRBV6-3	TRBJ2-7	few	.	ASLGTDSYEQY
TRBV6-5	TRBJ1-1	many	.	ASSLTWAGNTETF
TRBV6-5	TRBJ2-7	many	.	ASKKGRDYEQY
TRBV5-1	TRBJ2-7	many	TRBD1	ASSWTGVNEQY
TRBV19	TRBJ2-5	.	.	ASSINSRLETQY
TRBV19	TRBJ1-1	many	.	ASSILQGPTEAF
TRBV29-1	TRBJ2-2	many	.	SVEGAGTNTGELF
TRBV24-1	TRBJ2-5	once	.	ATSDPFQYQETQY
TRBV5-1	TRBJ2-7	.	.	ASSWGSESSYEQY
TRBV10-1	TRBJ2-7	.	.	ASSEEVGQNRWYEQY
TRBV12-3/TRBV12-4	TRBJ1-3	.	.	ASSLPGTSGNTIY
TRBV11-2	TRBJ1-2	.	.	ASSFGTALHGYT
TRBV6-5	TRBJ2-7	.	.	ASSYGTESYEQY
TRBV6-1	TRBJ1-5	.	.	ASADRAISNQPQH
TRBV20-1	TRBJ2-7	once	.	SAPPRGIDYEQY
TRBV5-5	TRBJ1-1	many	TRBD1	ASSGGQVQNTEAF
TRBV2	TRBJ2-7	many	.	ASSAADPEQY
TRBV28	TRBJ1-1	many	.	ASNSGQNTEAF
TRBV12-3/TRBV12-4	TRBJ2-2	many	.	ASTPSTGELF
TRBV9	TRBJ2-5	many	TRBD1	ASSEGDRTQY
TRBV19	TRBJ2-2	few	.	ASSTRSTRELF
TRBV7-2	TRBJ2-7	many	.	ASRQTGDEQY
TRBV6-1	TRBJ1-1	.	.	ASTNEGRNTEAF
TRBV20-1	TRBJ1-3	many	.	SAREDWGSGNTIY
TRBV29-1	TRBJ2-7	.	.	SVGDRSYEQY
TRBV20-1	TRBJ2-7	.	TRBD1	SARSRDSYEQY
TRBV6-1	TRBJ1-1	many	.	ASSVESFLEAF
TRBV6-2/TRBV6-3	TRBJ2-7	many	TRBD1	ASRPVGRGLYEQY
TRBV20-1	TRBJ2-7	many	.	SATYRGRSSYEQY
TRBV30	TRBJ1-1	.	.	AWATRGNKGELTLNRGAF
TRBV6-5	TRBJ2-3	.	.	ASSSGRSTDTQY